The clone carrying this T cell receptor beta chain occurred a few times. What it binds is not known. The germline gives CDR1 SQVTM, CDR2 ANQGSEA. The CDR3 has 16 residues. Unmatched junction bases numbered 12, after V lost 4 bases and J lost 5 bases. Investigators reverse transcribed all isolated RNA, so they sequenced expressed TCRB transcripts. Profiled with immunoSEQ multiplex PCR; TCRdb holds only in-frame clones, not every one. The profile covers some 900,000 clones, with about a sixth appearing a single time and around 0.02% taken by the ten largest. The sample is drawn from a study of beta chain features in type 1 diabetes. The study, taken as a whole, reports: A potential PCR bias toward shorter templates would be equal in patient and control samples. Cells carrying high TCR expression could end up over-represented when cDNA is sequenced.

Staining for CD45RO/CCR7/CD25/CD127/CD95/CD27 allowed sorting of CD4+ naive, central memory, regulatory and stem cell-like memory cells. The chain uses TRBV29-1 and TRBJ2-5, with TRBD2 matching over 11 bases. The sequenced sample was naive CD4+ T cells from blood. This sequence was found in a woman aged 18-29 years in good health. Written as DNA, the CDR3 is TGCAGCGTTGCTCGGACTAGCGGGCCTCTGACCGAGACCCAGTACTTC. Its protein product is CSVARTSGPLTETQYF.